The rows below give T cell receptor beta chains drawn from one sample of a study of cytomegalovirus exposure and HLA in healthy donors. Generated by immunoSEQ multiplex PCR, the TCRdb table keeps only in-frame clones and is missing some. The sample table sets out approximately 120,000 clones. Sequenced input: PBMCs. The receptor source for this set is a man between 18 and 29 years old in good health and CMV-seronegative. CDR3s include the opening cysteine and the closing phenylalanine or tryptophan. D genes are given only for firm matches.

d_call: .; j_call: TRBJ1-5; v_call: TRBV7-9; cdr3_aa: CASSPQGGESPQHF; cdr3_nt: TGTGCCAGCAGCCCCCAGGGAGGGGAATCACCCCAGCATTTT
d_call: TRBD1; j_call: TRBJ2-7; v_call: TRBV11-2; cdr3_aa: CASSLDRGITFRRQYF; cdr3_nt: TGTGCCAGCAGCTTGGACAGGGGCATTACTTTCCGCAGGCAGTACTTC
d_call: .; j_call: TRBJ1-1; v_call: TRBV19; cdr3_aa: CASSIVSEGGGTEAFF; cdr3_nt: TGTGCCAGTAGTATAGTGAGTGAGGGAGGGGGCACTGAAGCTTTCTTT
d_call: TRBD2; j_call: TRBJ2-7; v_call: TRBV29-1; cdr3_aa: CSVTSGDYEQYF; cdr3_nt: TGCAGCGTGACTAGCGGAGACTACGAGCAGTACTTC
d_call: .; j_call: TRBJ2-7; v_call: TRBV7-2; cdr3_aa: CASSPQVYEQYF; cdr3_nt: TGTGCCAGCAGTCCACAGGTGTACGAGCAGTACTTC
d_call: .; j_call: TRBJ1-1; v_call: TRBV5-1; cdr3_aa: CASSSLTTGNTEAFF; cdr3_nt: TGCGCCAGCAGCTCCCTAACCACAGGGAACACTGAAGCTTTCTTT
d_call: TRBD1; j_call: TRBJ1-1; v_call: TRBV6-5; cdr3_aa: CASSAAQGDGTEAFF; cdr3_nt: TGTGCCAGCAGTGCGGCCCAGGGGGACGGGACTGAAGCTTTCTTT
d_call: TRBD2; j_call: TRBJ2-7; v_call: TRBV7-9; cdr3_aa: CASSLVGGGNSYEQYF; cdr3_nt: TGTGCCAGCAGCTTAGTAGGCGGGGGGAATTCCTACGAGCAGTACTTC
d_call: .; j_call: TRBJ2-7; v_call: TRBV9; cdr3_aa: CASSPHHLGDREQYF; cdr3_nt: TGTGCCAGCAGCCCTCACCACCTCGGTGATCGCGAGCAGTACTTC
d_call: TRBD1; j_call: TRBJ1-1; v_call: TRBV15; cdr3_aa: CATSKGQGPEAFF; cdr3_nt: TGTGCCACCAGTAAGGGACAGGGCCCTGAAGCTTTCTTT
d_call: TRBD1; j_call: TRBJ2-4; v_call: TRBV5-1; cdr3_aa: CASSSARTGWNIQYF; cdr3_nt: TGCGCCAGCAGCTCAGCCAGGACAGGGTGGAACATTCAGTACTTC
d_call: .; j_call: TRBJ1-1; v_call: TRBV27; cdr3_aa: CASSFLGAGATEAFF; cdr3_nt: TGTGCCAGCAGTTTTCTAGGAGCAGGGGCCACTGAAGCTTTCTTT
d_call: .; j_call: TRBJ2-1; v_call: TRBV28; cdr3_aa: CASSLDSRNEQFF; cdr3_nt: TGTGCCAGCAGTTTGGACAGTAGGAATGAGCAGTTCTTC
d_call: TRBD1; j_call: TRBJ1-5; v_call: TRBV6-1; cdr3_aa: CASRLTGEGNQPQHF; cdr3_nt: TGTGCCAGCAGGCTGACAGGGGAGGGCAATCAGCCCCAGCATTTT
d_call: TRBD1; j_call: TRBJ1-3; v_call: TRBV28; cdr3_aa: CASSATGGLGNTIYF; cdr3_nt: TGTGCCAGCAGCGCGACAGGGGGTCTTGGAAACACCATATATTTT
d_call: TRBD1; j_call: TRBJ1-2; v_call: TRBV11-2; cdr3_aa: CASSLVEGQGGYTF; cdr3_nt: TGTGCCAGCAGCTTAGTGGAGGGACAGGGTGGCTACACCTTC